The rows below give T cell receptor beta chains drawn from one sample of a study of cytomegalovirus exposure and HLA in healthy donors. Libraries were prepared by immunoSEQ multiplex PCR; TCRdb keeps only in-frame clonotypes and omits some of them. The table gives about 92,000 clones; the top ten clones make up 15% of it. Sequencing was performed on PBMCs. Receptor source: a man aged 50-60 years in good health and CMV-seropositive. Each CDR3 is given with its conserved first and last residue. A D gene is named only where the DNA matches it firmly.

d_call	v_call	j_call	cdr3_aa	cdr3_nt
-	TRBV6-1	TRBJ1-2	CASSDPTHRLTF	TGTGCCAGCAGTGATCCCACCCACAGGCTGACCTTC
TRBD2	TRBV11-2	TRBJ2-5	CASSLREQETQYF	TGTGCCAGCAGCTTGCGGGAGCAAGAGACCCAGTACTTC
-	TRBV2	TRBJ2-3	CASSPDFTTDTQYF	TGTGCCAGCAGTCCCGACTTTACCACAGATACGCAGTATTTT
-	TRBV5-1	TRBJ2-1	CASRAGVGNEQFF	TGCGCCAGCAGGGCAGGGGTGGGTAATGAGCAGTTCTTC
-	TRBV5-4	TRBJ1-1	CASRWGQTEAFF	TGTGCCAGCAGATGGGGGCAGACTGAAGCTTTCTTT
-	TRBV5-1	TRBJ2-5	CASSLGIGGSGETQYF	TGCGCCAGCAGCTTGGGGATAGGCGGGTCGGGAGAGACCCAGTACTTC
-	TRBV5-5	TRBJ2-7	CASSSPGGVYEQYF	TGTGCCAGCAGCTCCCCGGGGGGCGTTTACGAGCAGTACTTC
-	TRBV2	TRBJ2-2	CASSVRSSNTGELFF	TGTGCCAGCAGTGTTAGGAGTTCGAACACCGGGGAGCTGTTTTTT
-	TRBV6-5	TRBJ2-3	CASRQGDTQYF	TGTGCCAGCAGGCAGGGAGATACGCAGTATTTT
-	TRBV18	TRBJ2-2	CASSPQRRGTVNTGELFF	TGTGCCAGCTCACCACAAAGGAGGGGAACCGTTAACACCGGGGAGCTGTTTTTT
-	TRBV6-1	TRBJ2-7	CASSFRPKQYF	TGTGCCAGCAGTTTCAGGCCAAAGCAGTACTTC
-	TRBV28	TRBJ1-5	CASSYRADQPQHF	TGTGCCAGCAGTTACAGGGCGGATCAGCCCCAGCATTTT
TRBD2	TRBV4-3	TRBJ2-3	CASSAHGGLSTDTQYF	TGCGCCAGCAGCGCTCACGGGGGGTTGAGCACAGATACGCAGTATTTT
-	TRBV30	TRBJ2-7	CAWSVQSSYEQYF	TGTGCCTGGAGTGTACAGAGCTCCTACGAGCAGTACTTC
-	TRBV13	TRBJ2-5	CASSFDGQETQYF	TGTGCCAGCAGCTTCGACGGGCAAGAGACCCAGTACTTC
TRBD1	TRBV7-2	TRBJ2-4	CASSPDRVEGLTKNIQYF	TGTGCCAGCAGCCCGGACAGGGTCGAAGGGCTGACCAAAAACATTCAGTACTTC
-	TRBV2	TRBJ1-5	CASSLAYRTINQPQHF	TGTGCCAGCAGCCTGGCTTACCGAACCATTAATCAGCCCCAGCATTTT
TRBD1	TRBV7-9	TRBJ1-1	CASSPGQGSFF	TGTGCCAGCAGTCCCGGACAGGGGTCTTTCTTT
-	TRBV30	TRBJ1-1	CAWSEGLNTEAFF	TGTGCCTGGAGTGAGGGGCTGAACACTGAAGCTTTCTTT
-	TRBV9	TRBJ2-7	CASSVGPGFYYEQYF	TGTGCCAGCAGCGTAGGACCGGGATTCTATTACGAGCAGTACTTC
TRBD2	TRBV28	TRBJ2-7	CASRPPAGGSYEQYF	TGTGCCAGCAGACCTCCAGCGGGAGGATCCTACGAGCAGTACTTC
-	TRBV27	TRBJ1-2	CASSSRGGDGYTF	TGTGCCAGCAGTAGCAGGGGAGGGGATGGCTACACCTTC
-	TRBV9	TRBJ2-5	CASSVATDMQETQYF	TGTGCCAGCAGCGTAGCTACCGATATGCAAGAGACCCAGTACTTC
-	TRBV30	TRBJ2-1	CAWTIESSYNEQFF	TGTGCCTGGACGATTGAGAGCTCCTACAATGAGCAGTTCTTC
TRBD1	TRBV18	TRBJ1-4	CASSPPDRETNEKLFF	TGTGCCAGCTCACCACCGGACAGGGAAACTAATGAAAAACTGTTTTTT
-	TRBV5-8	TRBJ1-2	CASSLGYYGYTF	TGTGCCAGCAGCCTAGGATACTATGGCTACACCTTC
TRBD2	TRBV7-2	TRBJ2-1	CASSSPGLAYNEQFF	TGTGCCAGCAGCTCACCGGGACTAGCGTACAATGAGCAGTTCTTC
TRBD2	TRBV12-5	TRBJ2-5	CASGLPTGNPGTSGSQETQYF	TGTGCTAGTGGTTTGCCCACAGGGAACCCAGGGACTAGCGGGAGCCAGGAGACCCAGTACTTC
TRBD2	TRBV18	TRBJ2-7	CASSPGGSSYEQYF	TGTGCCAGCTCACCAGGCGGGAGCTCCTACGAGCAGTACTTC
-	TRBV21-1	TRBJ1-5	CASSKERGGLSQPQHF	TGTGCCAGCAGCAAAGAGAGGGGGGGGCTGAGTCAGCCCCAGCATTTT
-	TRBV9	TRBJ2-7	CASSVGRRAYEQYF	TGTGCCAGCAGCGTTGGGAGGAGGGCCTACGAGCAGTACTTC
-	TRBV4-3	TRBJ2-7	CASSQEGETFYEQYF	TGCGCCAGCAGCCAAGAAGGCGAGACATTCTACGAGCAGTACTTC
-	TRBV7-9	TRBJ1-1	CASSLVGGPNTEAFF	TGTGCCAGCAGCTTAGTCGGGGGGCCGAACACTGAAGCTTTCTTT
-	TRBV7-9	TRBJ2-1	CASSLSGPYNEQFF	TGTGCCAGCAGCTTATCGGGTCCTTACAATGAGCAGTTCTTC
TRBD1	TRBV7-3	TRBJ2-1	CASSPSGQGAYNEQFF	TGTGCCAGCAGCCCAAGCGGCCAGGGGGCTTACAATGAGCAGTTCTTC
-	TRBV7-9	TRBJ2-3	CASSFTGDTQYF	TGTGCCAGCAGCTTCACAGGGGATACGCAGTATTTT
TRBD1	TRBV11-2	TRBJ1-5	CASSAQGANQPQHF	TGTGCCAGCAGCGCCCAGGGGGCGAATCAGCCCCAGCATTTT